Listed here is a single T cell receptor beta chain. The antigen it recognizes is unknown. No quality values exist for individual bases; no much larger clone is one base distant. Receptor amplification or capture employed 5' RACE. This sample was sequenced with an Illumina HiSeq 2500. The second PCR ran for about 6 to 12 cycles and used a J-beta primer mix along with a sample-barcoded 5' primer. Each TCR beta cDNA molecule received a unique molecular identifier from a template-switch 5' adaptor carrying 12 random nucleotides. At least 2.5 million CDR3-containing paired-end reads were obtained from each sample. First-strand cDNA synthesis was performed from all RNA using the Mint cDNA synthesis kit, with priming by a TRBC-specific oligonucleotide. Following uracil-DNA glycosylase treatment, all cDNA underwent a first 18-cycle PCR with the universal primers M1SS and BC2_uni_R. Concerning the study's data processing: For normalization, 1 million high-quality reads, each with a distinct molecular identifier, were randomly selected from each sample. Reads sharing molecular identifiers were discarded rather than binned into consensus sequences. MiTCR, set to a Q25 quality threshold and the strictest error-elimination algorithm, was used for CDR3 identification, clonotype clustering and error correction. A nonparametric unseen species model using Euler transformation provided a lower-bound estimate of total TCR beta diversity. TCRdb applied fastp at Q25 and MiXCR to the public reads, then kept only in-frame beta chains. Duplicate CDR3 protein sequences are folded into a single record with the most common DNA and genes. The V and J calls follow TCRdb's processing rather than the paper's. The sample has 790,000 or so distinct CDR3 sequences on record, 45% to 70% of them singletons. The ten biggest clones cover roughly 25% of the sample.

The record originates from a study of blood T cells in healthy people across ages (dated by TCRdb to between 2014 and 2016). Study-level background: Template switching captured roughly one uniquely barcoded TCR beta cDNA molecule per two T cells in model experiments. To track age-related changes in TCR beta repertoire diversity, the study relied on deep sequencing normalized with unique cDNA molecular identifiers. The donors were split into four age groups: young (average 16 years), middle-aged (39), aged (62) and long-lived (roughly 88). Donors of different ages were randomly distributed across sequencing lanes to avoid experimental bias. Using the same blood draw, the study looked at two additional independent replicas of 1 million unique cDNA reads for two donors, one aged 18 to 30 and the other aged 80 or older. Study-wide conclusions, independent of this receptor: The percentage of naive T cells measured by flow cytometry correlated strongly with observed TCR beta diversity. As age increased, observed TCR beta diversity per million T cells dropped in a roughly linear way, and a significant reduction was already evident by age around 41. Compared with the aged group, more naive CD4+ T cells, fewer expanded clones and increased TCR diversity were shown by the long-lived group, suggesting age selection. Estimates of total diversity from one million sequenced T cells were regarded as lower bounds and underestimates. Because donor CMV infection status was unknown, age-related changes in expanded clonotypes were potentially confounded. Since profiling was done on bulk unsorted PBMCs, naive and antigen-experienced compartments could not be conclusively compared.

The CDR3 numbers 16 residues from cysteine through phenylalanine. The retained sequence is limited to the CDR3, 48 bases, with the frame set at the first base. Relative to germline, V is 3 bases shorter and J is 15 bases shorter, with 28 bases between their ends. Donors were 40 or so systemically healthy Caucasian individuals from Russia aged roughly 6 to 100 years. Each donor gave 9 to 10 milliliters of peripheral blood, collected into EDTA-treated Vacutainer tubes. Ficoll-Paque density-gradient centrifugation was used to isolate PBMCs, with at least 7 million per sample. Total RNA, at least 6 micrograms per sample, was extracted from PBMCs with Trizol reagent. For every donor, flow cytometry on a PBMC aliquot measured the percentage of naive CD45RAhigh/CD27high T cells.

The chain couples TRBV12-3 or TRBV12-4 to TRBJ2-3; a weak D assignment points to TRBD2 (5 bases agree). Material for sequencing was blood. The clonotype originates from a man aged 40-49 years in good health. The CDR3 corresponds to CASSFGVRGPTDVQYF. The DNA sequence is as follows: TGTGCCAGCAGTTTCGGCGTGAGAGGGCCCACAGATGTGCAATATTTT.